The 21 T cell receptor beta chains below all came from one sample that was sequenced in a study of radiotherapy plus CTLA-4 blockade in lung cancer. Assay: immunoSEQ multiplex PCR; the TCRdb copy retains only in-frame clones and omits some. The table has more than 55,000 clones, 70% to 85% seen once; the top ten hold around 6%. This specimen was peripheral blood, taken from a patient treated with radiotherapy plus ipilimumab. The source is a human donor with non-small cell lung cancer whose response to radiotherapy plus ipilimumab could not be evaluated.

The V call is TRBV5-3, the J call TRBJ2-1; 7 nucleotides line up with TRBD2. TRBV5-3 is reported as an ORF; its role is uncertain. Losses at the gene ends were 1 base for V and 0 bases for J; bases not matched to a gene: 1. This CDR3 is built from 15 residues. In DNA, the CDR3 is TGTGCCAGAAGCTTGCCTAGCGGCTCCTACAATGAGCAGTTCTTC. Protein product: CARSLPSGSYNEQFF.

The chain has TRBV30 and TRBJ2-4, with TRBD1 identical over 7 bases. This CDR3 contains 13 residues. CDR1 and CDR2 (germline): GTSNPN, SVGIG (reference sequence). The V and J ends lost 8 bases and 5 bases, in that order; junction bases with no gene match: 9. CDR3 nucleotide sequence: TGTGCCGCCGACAGGGATAGCCAAAACATTCAGTACTTC. Its protein product is CAADRDSQNIQYF.

A few counts support this clone. The genes are TRBV13 and TRBJ2-1; 7 bases are shared with TRBD2. This CDR3 contains 13 residues. V lost 7 bases, J lost 6 bases, and 6 bases stayed unmatched. Germline values: CDR1 PRHDT, CDR2 FYEKMQ (reference sequence). DNA for the CDR3: TGTGCCAGCACCCGACTAGCCCCCAATGAGCAGTTCTTC. This gives the protein CASTRLAPNEQFF.

J is TRBJ1-2 and V is TRBV18; 7 nucleotides align to TRBD1. In germline, CDR1 is KGHSH, CDR2 LQKENI. CDR3 length: 14 amino acids. With 2 bases clipped from V and 6 bases from J, the junction kept 6 bases outside the gene matches. The chain's CDR3 is CASSPRQGGDGYTF. For the CDR3, the DNA is TGTGCCAGCTCACCAAGACAGGGCGGCGATGGCTACACCTTC.

The CDR3 here is CASSIGQSYEQYF. DNA of the CDR3: TGTGCCAGTAGTATAGGACAGTCCTACGAGCAGTACTTC. The chain combines TRBV19 with TRBJ2-7; maybe TRBD1 (5 bases). CDR3 length: 13 amino acids. The V end lost 1 base, the J end lost 1 base, and 5 bases lay between the germline ends. Looked up from germline, CDR1 is LNHDA and CDR2 is SQIVND (reference sequence).

This clone has a handful of counts. The V and J genes are TRBV27 and TRBJ2-7; 10 bases map to TRBD1. V trimming: 6 bases; J trimming: 7 bases; junction bases outside the gene matches: 9. The CDR3 extends over 14 amino acids. The germline gives CDR1 MNHEY, CDR2 SMNVEV (reference sequence). This CDR3 reads CASRPGTGAREQYF. The CDR3 nucleotides are TGTGCCAGCAGGCCCGGGACAGGGGCCCGAGAGCAGTACTTC.

The chain has TRBV27 and TRBJ2-5, with 11 bases that match TRBD2. V gave up 3 bases and J gave up 0 bases; unmatched junction bases: 6. The CDR3 length is 17 residues. CDR1 is MNHEY and CDR2 is SMNVEV in the germline V gene (reference sequence). The CDR3 sequence is CASSFLAGGPYQETQYF. In nucleotides, the CDR3 is TGTGCCAGCAGTTTTCTAGCGGGGGGTCCGTACCAAGAGACCCAGTACTTC.

This clone was seen only a few times. This sequence joins TRBV6-5 and TRBJ2-7, with D unclear. V gave up 6 bases and J gave up 5 bases, with 11 bases separating them. CDR1 is MNHEY and CDR2 is SVGAGI in the germline V gene. The CDR3 loop spans 12 amino acids. The CDR3 region is CASSGRSDEQYF. The CDR3 coding sequence is TGTGCCAGCAGCGGTCGTTCCGACGAGCAGTACTTC.

V usage is TRBV14 and J usage is TRBJ1-1, with TRBD1 identical over 9 bases. This CDR3 spans 14 amino acids. Germline trimming cut 4 bases from V and 4 bases from J; bases unmatched to any gene: 4. Germline lookup yields CDR1 SGHDN and CDR2 FVKESK. CDR3 nucleotides: TGTGCCAGCAGCCTTCGGGGACAGGGCACTGAAGCTTTCTTT. Its translation is CASSLRGQGTEAFF.

V and J are TRBV14 and TRBJ2-7; 7 bases fit TRBD2. The trim removed 4 bases at V and 1 base at J, leaving 7 bases unmatched. The germline gives CDR1 SGHDN, CDR2 FVKESK. The CDR3 sequence is 15 residues long. The CDR3 spells CASSLAGGSSYEQYF. The CDR3 region has the DNA TGTGCCAGCAGCCTGGCTGGCGGGAGTTCCTACGAGCAGTACTTC.

This chain uses TRBV7-9 with TRBJ2-7, with D perhaps TRBD1 (7 bases). V dropped 1 base and J dropped 6 bases, with 13 bases sitting between them. CDR1 is SEHNR, CDR2 FQNEAQ, per germline (reference sequence). The CDR3 covers 14 residues. The CDR3 spells CASSLGSQGGEQYF. DNA of the CDR3: TGTGCCAGCAGCTTAGGTTCCCAGGGGGGCGAGCAGTACTTC.

The chain has TRBV5-1 and TRBJ2-3, with 9 bases lining up with TRBD1. This CDR3 has 14 residues. V dropped 2 bases and J dropped 6; count of bases not matched to a gene: 4. Germline V CDR1 and CDR2: SGHRS, YFSETQ. CDR3 sequence: CASSLGQGMDTQYF. DNA for the CDR3: TGCGCCAGCAGCTTAGGACAGGGGATGGATACGCAGTATTTT.

The J gene is TRBJ2-5, the V gene TRBV5-1; 10 positions match TRBD1. V lost 0 bases to trimming and J lost 5 bases; unmatched junction nucleotides: 7. The CDR3 sequence is 16 residues long. Per the germline V gene, CDR1 is SGHRS and CDR2 is YFSETQ. The CDR3, as DNA: TGCGCCAGCAGCTTGGGACAGGGGGCGAGGGCGGAGACCCAGTACTTC. Amino acid sequence: CASSLGQGARAETQYF.

About this clone itself: Within the sample, other DNA sequences also encode this same CDR3. V and J are TRBV7-2 and TRBJ2-1; 13 nucleotides line up with TRBD2. The germline V gene encodes CDR1 SGHTA and CDR2 FQGNSA. The junction had 7 bases not matched to a gene; V was cut back by 5 bases and J by 9 bases. This CDR3 spans 15 amino acids. In DNA, the CDR3 is TGTGCCAGCAGCCTAACTAGCGGGAGGGCCACTGAGCAGTTCTTC. It is translated as CASSLTSGRATEQFF. The complete variable domain, with remaining parts taken from reference TRBV7-2 and TRBJ2-1, reads GAGVSQSPSNKVTEKGKDVELRCDPISGHTALYWYRQSLGQGLEFLIYFQGNSAPDKSGLPSDRFSAERTGGSVSTLTIQRTQQEDSAVYLCASSLTSGRATEQFFGPGTRLTVL.

This chain connects TRBV28 to TRBJ2-4, with D possibly matching TRBD2 (6 bases). From germline, CDR1 is MDHEN and CDR2 SYDVKM. The CDR3 consists of 16 residues. Trimming pared 8 bases from V and 0 bases from J, leaving 17 bases between. CDR3 DNA: TGTGCCAGCGACGCTGGGGGAGGTCTAGCCAAAAACATTCAGTACTTC. Protein: CASDAGGGLAKNIQYF. The whole variable domain, filled in from reference TRBV28 and TRBJ2-4, reads DVKVTQSSRYLVKRTGEKVFLECVQDMDHENMFWYRQDPGLGLRLIYFSYDVKMKEKGDIPEGYSVSREKKERFSLILESASTNQTSMYLCASDAGGGLAKNIQYFGAGTRLSVL.

The chain uses TRBV28 and TRBJ2-7; no reliable D call. Trimming shortened V by 9 bases and J by 3 bases, and 15 bases separated the two germline ends. The CDR3 sequence is 13 residues long. CDR1 MDHEN and CDR2 SYDVKM come from the germline V gene. CDR3 protein: CASQGRLNYEQYF. For the CDR3, the DNA is TGTGCCAGTCAAGGCAGGCTAAACTACGAGCAGTACTTC.

The chain is built from TRBV4-1 and TRBJ1-6; D is possibly TRBD1 (5 bases). V lost 0 bases to trimming and J lost 9 bases, with 18 bases between them. This CDR3 region has 17 residues. The germline gives CDR1 MGHRA, CDR2 YSYEKL. CDR3 DNA: TGCGCCAGCAGCCAAGAGGCAGGGATCTCTTATCGTTCACCCCTCCACTTT. This codes for CASSQEAGISYRSPLHF.

The chain carries TRBV4-1 and TRBJ1-4; D may be TRBD1 (5 bases). The CDR3 runs to 16 residues. Germline CDR1 and CDR2: MGHRA and YSYEKL. V was clipped by 5 bases and J by 0 bases, with 13 bases between them. CDR3 loop: CASSVRQFATNEKLFF. The CDR3 bases are TGCGCCAGCAGCGTACGACAGTTTGCAACTAATGAAAAACTGTTTTTT.

The chain links TRBV11-2 to TRBJ2-7; unclear D gene. V was pared by 0 bases and J by 5 bases, with 14 bases between. Germline CDR1 reads SGHAT; CDR2 reads FQNNGV. This CDR3 region has 15 residues. The CDR3 DNA reads TGTGCCAGCAGCTTAGAGTATCCCCCCTACGACGAGCAGTACTTC. Its translation: CASSLEYPPYDEQYF.

V usage is TRBV2 and J usage is TRBJ2-5, with D perhaps TRBD2 (6 bases). CDR1 is SNHLY and CDR2 is FYNNEI in the germline V gene. Trimming left V 4 bases short and J 3 bases short, with 12 bases between. The CDR3 spans 14 residues. The CDR3 DNA reads TGTGCCAGCAGTGGGGGGGTAGCGGAAGAGACCCAGTACTTC. Encoded protein: CASSGGVAEETQYF.

In its sample, this clone was seen once. V gene TRBV7-2 combines with J gene TRBJ2-7, with 9 bases identical to TRBD1. V shed 5 bases, J shed 1 base, and the junction held 6 bases outside the gene matches. CDR1 SGHTA and CDR2 FQGNSA come from the germline V gene. This CDR3 is built from 15 residues. The DNA for the CDR3 is TGTGCCAGCAGCGCTCCGGGACAGGGTTCCTACGAGCAGTACTTC. Translation: CASSAPGQGSYEQYF.